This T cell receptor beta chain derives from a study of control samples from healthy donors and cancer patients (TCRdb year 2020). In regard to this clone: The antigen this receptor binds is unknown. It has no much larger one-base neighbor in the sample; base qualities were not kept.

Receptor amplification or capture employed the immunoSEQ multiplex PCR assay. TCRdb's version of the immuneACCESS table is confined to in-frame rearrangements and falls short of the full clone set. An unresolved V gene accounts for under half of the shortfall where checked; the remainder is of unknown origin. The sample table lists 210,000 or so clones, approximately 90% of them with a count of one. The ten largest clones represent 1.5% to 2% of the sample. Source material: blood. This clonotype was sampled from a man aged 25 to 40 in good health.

The CDR3 protein: CASRRQGTTNEKLFF. The DNA sequence is TGTGCCAGCAGACGGCAGGGCACAACTAATGAAAAACTGTTTTTT. The receptor chain draws on TRBV27 and TRBJ1-4, and possibly TRBD1, on 5 matching bases. Cut back by 6 bases and 0 bases, the V and J ends lie 11 bases apart. For CDR1 and CDR2, the germline V gene (reference sequence) lists MNHEY and SMNVEV. The CDR3 starts with the cysteine, ends with the phenylalanine, and has 15 residues. Solely the CDR3 DNA is kept, with 45 bases framed from the first base.